One T cell receptor beta chain is described in this entry. Authors' methods: Amplification with reference gene primers provided the estimates of nucleated cell counts. Data came from immunoSEQ multiplex PCR; TCRdb stores just in-frame clones and leaves some out. From that table come the V and J calls and clone size; the DNA was used to work out D and trimming. The sample carries around 190,000 clones, 70% to 80% recorded once. The Seattle patients joined while their infection was active and were tracked longitudinally afterward. This entry comes from a study of blood T cell repertoires in COVID-19. About the research overall: PBMCs, B-cell-depleted T cells, or T cells provided the cDNA or gDNA that made up the material.

Source material: peripheral blood. The origin of this receptor is a woman aged 35 to 49 with COVID-19, enrolled during active disease.

In DNA, the CDR3 is TGCGCCAGCAGCCTGAGGACAGGGTATGGTGAGCAGTTCTTC. Translation: CASSLRTGYGEQFF. The chain carries TRBV4-1 and TRBJ2-1; 8 bases align to TRBD1. The V gene's germline CDR1 is MGHRA and CDR2 YSYEKL. With 4 bases clipped from V and 9 bases from J, the junction kept 8 bases outside the gene matches. This CDR3 has 14 residues.